The table lists the clone carrying this TCR beta chain with a few counts. Its antigen is as yet unknown. Every isolated RNA sample was fully reverse transcribed, so sequencing captured expressed TCRB transcripts. Produced via immunoSEQ multiplex PCR; TCRdb's table is partial and in-frame only. The sample consists of hundreds of thousands of clones, roughly 15% of them appearing once. This entry belongs to a study of beta chain features in type 1 diabetes. Overall study results and limits: Healthy donors had naive, central memory and Treg TCRB repertoires that appeared less similar than those seen among patients. Individuals with type 1 diabetes displayed fewer insertions and more deletions at VDJ junctions. In every one of the four CD4+ subsets, TCRB CDR3s were moderately but significantly shorter in Type 1 diabetes patients.

The TCR comes from a man aged 25-45 years in good health. Sequencing input: central memory CD4+ T cells from blood.

CDR3 loop: CASSIGTTVQFF. DNA for the CDR3: TGTGCCAGTAGTATCGGGACTACCGTGCAGTTCTTC. V is TRBV19 and J is TRBJ2-1; 7 bases align to TRBD2. Germline values: CDR1 LNHDA, CDR2 SQIVND (reference sequence). This CDR3 is built from 12 residues. The V gene end was trimmed by 3 bases and the J gene end by 12 bases; junction bases not matched to a gene: 5.